This T cell receptor beta chain emerged from a study of blood T cells in healthy people across ages. Primed by a sample-barcoded 5' primer and a J-beta primer mix, a second PCR proceeded for about 6 to 12 cycles. TCRdb redid the calling of the 5' RACE reads with MiXCR, one entry per CDR3 protein. This sample has around 800,000 distinct CDR3 sequences, with about 55% found just once. What was sequenced was blood. The TCR was taken from a man aged 80 or over in good health.

The CDR3 DNA reads TGTGCCAGCAGTCACTTCTACGAGCAGTACTTC. Encoded protein: CASSHFYEQYF. The rearrangement uses TRBV27 and TRBJ2-7; D gene ambiguous. This CDR3 has 11 amino acids. Looked up from germline, CDR1 is MNHEY and CDR2 is SMNVEV (reference sequence). Trimming removed 5 bases at V and 3 bases at J, with 5 bases between.